These T cell receptor beta chains were read from a single sample in a study of shared clonotypes between healthy human individuals. Clones were sequenced by immunoSEQ multiplex PCR, and TCRdb holds only the in-frame ones, with some missing. Here the sample spans millions of clones, under 95% being singletons. The sequencing input was naive CD8+ T cells from PBMCs. The receptors come from a man younger than 30 in good health. Some clones in this sample may be carry-over from other donors' samples. Both conserved end residues are part of each CDR3. Fields, in order: J gene, clone size, V gene, D gene, CDR3 DNA, CDR3 protein. A D gene is named only where the DNA matches it firmly. Clone size is stated in some rows and not others, as once, few, many or a class when expanded.

>TRBJ1-2|NA|TRBV27|NA
TGTGCCAGCAGTCAACTACCCCTGGATCCCTGGGAAGGCTACACCTTC
CASSQLPLDPWEGYTF
>TRBJ1-1|few|TRBV5-4|NA
TGTGCCAGCAGCGGGACACACGGGAACACTGAAGCTTTCTTT
CASSGTHGNTEAFF
>TRBJ2-2|NA|TRBV28|NA
TGTGCCAGCAGACTATGGGGGAACACCGGGGAGCTGTTTTTT
CASRLWGNTGELFF
>TRBJ2-1|NA|TRBV9|NA
TGTGCCAGCAGCCATAATCCAGGGAATTTATACAATGAGCAGTTCTTC
CASSHNPGNLYNEQFF
>TRBJ2-1|NA|TRBV2|NA
TGTGCCAGCAGGGCCGGGTTCTTGAACAATGAGCAGTTCTTC
CASRAGFLNNEQFF
>TRBJ1-1|NA|TRBV19|NA
TGTGCCAGTAGTATATGGATCATGAACACTGAAGCTTTCTTT
CASSIWIMNTEAFF
>TRBJ2-6|NA|TRBV5-1|NA
TGCGCCAGCAGAGTATCGGGGTTAATGGCTGGGGCCAACGTCCTGACTTTC
CASRVSGLMAGANVLTF
>TRBJ2-1|NA|TRBV19|NA
TGTGCCAGCAGCACGCTTCCCAACAATGAGCAGTTCTTC
CASSTLPNNEQFF
>TRBJ2-1|NA|TRBV27|NA
TGTGCCAGCAGTTTACGGGTCTGGGATGAGCAGTTCTTC
CASSLRVWDEQFF
>TRBJ2-1|once|TRBV27|NA
TGTGCCAGCAGTTTATCGCGGGTGGGCAATGAGCAGTTCTTC
CASSLSRVGNEQFF
>TRBJ1-5|once|TRBV5-1|NA
TGCGCCAGCAGCTTGTCAGAGGGTAGCAATCAGCCCCAGCATTTT
CASSLSEGSNQPQHF
>TRBJ2-2|once|TRBV28|TRBD2
TGTGCCAGCAGCTCCCACTATATAGCGGGGAGTAACACCGGGGAGCTGTTTTTT
CASSSHYIAGSNTGELFF
>TRBJ1-1|NA|TRBV27|NA
TGTGCCAGCAGTCCCAGGGTCCTGAACACTGAAGCTTTCTTT
CASSPRVLNTEAFF
>TRBJ2-5|NA|TRBV9|NA
TGTGCCAGCAGCGTAGGAGGCTTAACCAGAGTCGAGACCCAGTACTTC
CASSVGGLTRVETQYF
>TRBJ2-1|NA|TRBV27|TRBD2
TGTGCCAGCAGTCCGTCCGGGGGGATCTCCTACAATGAGCAGTTCTTC
CASSPSGGISYNEQFF
>TRBJ2-3|NA|TRBV4-1|NA
TGCGCCAGCAGCCAAGTGGTGACTTCAGATACGCAGTATTTT
CASSQVVTSDTQYF
>TRBJ2-3|NA|TRBV6-5|NA
TGTGCCAGCGGGTTCAGCACAGATACGCAGTATTTT
CASGFSTDTQYF
>TRBJ2-7|NA|TRBV9|NA
TGTGCCAGCAGCCCACTCCGGACGACCTACGAGCAGTACTTC
CASSPLRTTYEQYF
>TRBJ2-5|NA|TRBV30|TRBD1
TGTGCCTGGAGCGTCGGTCTTCGGACAGGGGGGGAGACCCAGTACTTC
CAWSVGLRTGGETQYF
>TRBJ2-7|NA|TRBV19|NA
TGTGCCAGCGCCCCCCGGACCCAGAGCTCCTACGAGCAGTACTTC
CASAPRTQSSYEQYF
>TRBJ2-7|few|TRBV7-9|NA
TGTGCCAGCAGCGCTACGGGACGGAACTCCTACGAGCAGTACTTC
CASSATGRNSYEQYF
>TRBJ1-4|NA|TRBV5-1|NA
TGCGCCAGCAGCTTACGTGAAAAACTGTTTTTT
CASSLREKLFF
>TRBJ1-4|NA|TRBV13|NA
TGTGCCAGCAGTTTTGGCCCAACCGGATCAAGGGAGGAAAAACTGTTTTTT
CASSFGPTGSREEKLFF
>TRBJ2-7|NA|TRBV5-5|NA
TGTGCCAGCAGCTTGGTACCTTACGAGCAGTACTTC
CASSLVPYEQYF
>TRBJ2-7|NA|TRBV2|TRBD1
TGTGCCAGCAGGGCTGGGACAGGGGGCTACGAGCAGTACTTC
CASRAGTGGYEQYF
>TRBJ2-2|NA|TRBV28|NA
TGTGCCAGCAGTTTAATCGGGGACACCGGGGAGCTGTTTTTT
CASSLIGDTGELFF
>TRBJ2-3|once|TRBV21-1|NA
TGTGCCAGCAGCAACCGACGCACAGATACGCAGTATTTT
CASSNRRTDTQYF
>TRBJ2-7|NA|TRBV9|NA
TGTGCCAGCAGCCCCGCGGGGAGCTCCTACGAGCAGTACTTC
CASSPAGSSYEQYF
>TRBJ1-5|NA|TRBV30|NA
TGTGCCTGGAGCTCGGACTGGGGGAATCAGCCCCAGCATTTT
CAWSSDWGNQPQHF
>TRBJ2-2|NA|TRBV25-1|TRBD1
TGTGCCAGCAGCCACGCCGTAGGGGGCCCTACCGGGGAGCTGTTTTTT
CASSHAVGGPTGELFF
>TRBJ2-5|NA|TRBV7-9|NA
TGTGCCAGCAGCTTAGAATCCGTTCGCGCACCCGACCCTCTTACCCAGTACTTC
CASSLESVRAPDPLTQYF
>TRBJ2-7|NA|TRBV2|NA
TGTGCCAGCACCAGACTCCTGGACATGAGCTCCTACGAGCAGTACTTC
CASTRLLDMSSYEQYF
>TRBJ2-7|NA|TRBV28|TRBD1
TGTGCCAGCAGTACACAACTACAGGGGACGTACGAGCAGTACTTC
CASSTQLQGTYEQYF
>TRBJ2-3|NA|TRBV7-2|TRBD2
TGTGCCAGCAGCTTATGGGTAGCGGGAGTAGCAGATACGCAGTATTTT
CASSLWVAGVADTQYF
>TRBJ2-5|NA|TRBV27|NA
TGTGCCAGCAGTTTAAAAACAGGTAAATACCAAGAGACCCAGTACTTC
CASSLKTGKYQETQYF
>TRBJ1-1|NA|TRBV11-1|TRBD1
TGTGCCAGCAGGTTCCGGGACAGGGGGGATCGTGGCGCTGAAGCTTTCTTT
CASRFRDRGDRGAEAFF
>TRBJ2-1|NA|TRBV9|TRBD1
TGTGCCAGCAGCCGTTCACAGGGGCTGGGCGATGAGCAGTTCTTC
CASSRSQGLGDEQFF
>TRBJ2-7|NA|TRBV27|NA
TGTGCCAGCAGGCCAGGAGGGGGTTTGTACGAGCAGTACTTC
CASRPGGGLYEQYF
>TRBJ2-1|NA|TRBV7-9|TRBD2
TGTGCCAGCAGCGTTAGCGGGAGTCTCTACAATGAGCAGTTCTTC
CASSVSGSLYNEQFF
>TRBJ2-5|NA|TRBV5-8|TRBD2
TGTGCCAGCAGCTGGACTAGCGGGTGGATTGGGACCCAGTACTTC
CASSWTSGWIGTQYF
>TRBJ2-7|NA|TRBV6-6|TRBD1
TGTGCCAGCAGGGGACAGGGGGGCCACGAGCAGTACTTC
CASRGQGGHEQYF
>TRBJ2-5|NA|TRBV6-6|TRBD2
TGTGCCAGCAGTTACTCGACCGGGGGGTTGGGGGAGACCCAGTACTTC
CASSYSTGGLGETQYF
>TRBJ1-2|NA|TRBV28|NA
TGTGCCAGCAGTTTACGACAGACCCTTTACGCCTATGGCTACACCTTC
CASSLRQTLYAYGYTF
>TRBJ2-6|NA|TRBV19|NA
TGTGCCAGTAGTATGGGCAGGGTTACAATTTCCTCTGGGGCCAACGTCCTGACTTTC
CASSMGRVTISSGANVLTF
>TRBJ1-2|NA|TRBV5-1|NA
TGCGCCAGCAGCTTGGCCTGGGAGAACTATGGCTACACCTTC
CASSLAWENYGYTF
>TRBJ2-1|NA|TRBV9|NA
TGTGCCAGTGGCGGAAACAATGAGCAGTTCTTC
CASGGNNEQFF
>TRBJ2-7|NA|TRBV19|NA
TGTGCCAGTACTGGAGGCGGGATGCCCTCCTACGAGCAGTACTTC
CASTGGGMPSYEQYF
>TRBJ2-7|NA|TRBV7-5|NA
TGTGTCAGAAGCGGGACAGGGGGCTCCTACGAGCAGTACTTC
CVRSGTGGSYEQYF
>TRBJ1-1|NA|TRBV5-4|TRBD1
TGTGCCAGCAGCTACAATGGCAGGGGGCTCACTGAAGCTTTCTTT
CASSYNGRGLTEAFF
>TRBJ1-1|few|TRBV5-4|TRBD1
TGTGCCAGCAGCTTGGCGGACAGGGGCACTGAAGCTTTCTTT
CASSLADRGTEAFF
>TRBJ1-1|few|TRBV9|TRBD1
TGTGCCAGCAGCGTAAATGGACAGGGGAACACTGAAGCTTTCTTT
CASSVNGQGNTEAFF
>TRBJ2-1|NA|TRBV7-2|TRBD2
TGTGCCAGCAGCTTAGGGCTAGCGGGAGGCGATGAGCAGTTCTTC
CASSLGLAGGDEQFF
>TRBJ2-1|NA|TRBV6-1|TRBD2
TGTGCCAGCAGTGGATTTAGCGGGACCGACAGATACAATGAGCAGTTCTTC
CASSGFSGTDRYNEQFF